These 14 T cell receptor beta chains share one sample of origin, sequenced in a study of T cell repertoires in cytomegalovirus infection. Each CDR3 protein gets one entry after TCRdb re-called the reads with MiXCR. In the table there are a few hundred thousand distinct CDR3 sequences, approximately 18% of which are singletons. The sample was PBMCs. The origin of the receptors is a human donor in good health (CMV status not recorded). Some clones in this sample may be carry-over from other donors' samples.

The CDR3 here is CASSARGSTEAFF. For the CDR3, the DNA is TGCGCCAGCAGCGCCAGGGGTTCCACTGAAGCTTTCTTT. V and J are TRBV4-1 and TRBJ1-1; maybe TRBD1 (6 bases). Germline V gene lookup returns CDR1 MGHRA and CDR2 YSYEKL. CDR3 length equals 13 residues. The ends were cut back, 5 bases at V and 4 bases at J, with 11 bases in the middle.

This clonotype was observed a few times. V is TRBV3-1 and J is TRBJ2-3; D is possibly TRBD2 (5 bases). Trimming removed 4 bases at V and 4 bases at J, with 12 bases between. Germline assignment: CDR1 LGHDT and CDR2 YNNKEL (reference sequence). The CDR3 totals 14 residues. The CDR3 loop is CASSPTGAADTQYF. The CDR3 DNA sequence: TGTGCCAGCAGCCCCACCGGAGCGGCAGATACGCAGTATTTT.

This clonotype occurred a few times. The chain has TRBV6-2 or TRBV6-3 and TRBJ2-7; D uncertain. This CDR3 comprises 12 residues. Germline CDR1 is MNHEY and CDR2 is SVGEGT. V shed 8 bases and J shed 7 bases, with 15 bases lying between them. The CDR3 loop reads CASGWTSREQYF. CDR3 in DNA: TGTGCCAGCGGCTGGACCTCGAGAGAGCAGTACTTC.

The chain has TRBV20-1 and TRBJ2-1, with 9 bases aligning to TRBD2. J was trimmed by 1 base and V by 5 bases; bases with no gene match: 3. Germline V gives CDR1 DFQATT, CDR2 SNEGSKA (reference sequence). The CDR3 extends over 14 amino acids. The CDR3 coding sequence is TGCAGTGCTCGAGCGGGGGGTTCCTACAATGAGCAGTTCTTC. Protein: CSARAGGSYNEQFF.

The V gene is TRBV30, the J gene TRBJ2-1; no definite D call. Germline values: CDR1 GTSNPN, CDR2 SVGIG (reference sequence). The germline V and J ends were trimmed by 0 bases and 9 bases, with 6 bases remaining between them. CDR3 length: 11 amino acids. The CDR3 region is CAWSVRTEQFF. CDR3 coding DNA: TGTGCCTGGAGTGTACGGACTGAGCAGTTCTTC.

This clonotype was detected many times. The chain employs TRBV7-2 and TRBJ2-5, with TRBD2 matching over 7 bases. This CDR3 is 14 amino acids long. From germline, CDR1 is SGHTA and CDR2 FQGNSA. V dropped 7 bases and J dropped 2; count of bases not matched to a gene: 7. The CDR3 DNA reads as TGTGCCAGCAAAAGGGAGCGGGATCAAGAGACCCAGTACTTC. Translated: CASKRERDQETQYF. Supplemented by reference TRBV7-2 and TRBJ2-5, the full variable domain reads GAGVSQSPSNKVTEKGKDVELRCDPISGHTALYWYRQSLGQGLEFLIYFQGNSAPDKSGLPSDRFSAERTGGSVSTLTIQRTQQEDSAVYLCASKRERDQETQYFGPGTRLLVL.

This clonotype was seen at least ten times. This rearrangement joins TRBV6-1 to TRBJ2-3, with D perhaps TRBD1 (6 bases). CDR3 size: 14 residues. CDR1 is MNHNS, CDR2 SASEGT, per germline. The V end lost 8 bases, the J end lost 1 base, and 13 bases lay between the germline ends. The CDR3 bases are TGTGCCAGCCATAAACAGGGTGGCACAGATACGCAGTATTTT. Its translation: CASHKQGGTDTQYF.

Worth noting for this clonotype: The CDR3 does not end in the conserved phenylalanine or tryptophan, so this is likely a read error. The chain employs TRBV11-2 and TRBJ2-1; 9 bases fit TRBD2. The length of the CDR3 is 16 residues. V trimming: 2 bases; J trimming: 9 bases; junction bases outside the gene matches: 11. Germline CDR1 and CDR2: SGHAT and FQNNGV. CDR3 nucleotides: TGTGCCAGCAGCTTAAAGCGCGGGAGGGCCTCAGGTGAGCAGTTCTGC. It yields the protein CASSLKRGRASGEQFC.

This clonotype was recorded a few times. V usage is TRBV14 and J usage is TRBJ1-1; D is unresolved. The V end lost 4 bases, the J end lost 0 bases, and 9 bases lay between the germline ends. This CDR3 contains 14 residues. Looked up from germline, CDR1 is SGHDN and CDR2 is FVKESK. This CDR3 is CASSPLPMNTEAFF. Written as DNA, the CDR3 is TGTGCCAGCAGCCCGCTTCCGATGAACACTGAAGCTTTCTTT. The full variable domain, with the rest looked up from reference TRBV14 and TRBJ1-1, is EAGVTQFPSHSVIEKGQTVTLRCDPISGHDNLYWYRRVMGKEIKFLLHFVKESKQDESGMPNNRFLAERTGGTYSTLKVQPAELEDSGVYFCASSPLPMNTEAFFGQGTRLTVV.

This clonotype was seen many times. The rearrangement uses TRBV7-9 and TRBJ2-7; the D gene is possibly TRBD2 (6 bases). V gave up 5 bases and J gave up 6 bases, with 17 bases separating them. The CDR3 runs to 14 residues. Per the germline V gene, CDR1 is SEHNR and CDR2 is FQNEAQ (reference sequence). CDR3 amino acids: CASSRWESGGEQYF. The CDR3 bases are TGTGCCAGCAGCCGGTGGGAGTCCGGGGGCGAGCAGTACTTC. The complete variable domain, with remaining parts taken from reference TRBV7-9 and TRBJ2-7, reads DTGVSQNPRHKITKRGQNVTFRCDPISEHNRLYWYRQTLGQGPEFLTYFQNEAQLEKSRLLSDRFSAERPKGSFSTLEIQRTEQGDSAMYLCASSRWESGGEQYFGPGTRLTVT.

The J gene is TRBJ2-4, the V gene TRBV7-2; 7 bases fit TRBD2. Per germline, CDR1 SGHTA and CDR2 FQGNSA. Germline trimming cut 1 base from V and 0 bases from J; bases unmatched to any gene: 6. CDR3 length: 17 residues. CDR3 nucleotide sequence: TGTGCCAGCAGCTTAGGAGGGACTACTCTAGCCAAAAACATTCAGTACTTC. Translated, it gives CASSLGGTTLAKNIQYF.

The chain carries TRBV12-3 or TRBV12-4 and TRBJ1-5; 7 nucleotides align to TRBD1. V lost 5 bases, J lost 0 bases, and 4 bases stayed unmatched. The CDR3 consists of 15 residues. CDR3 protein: CASSRDRLSNQPQHF. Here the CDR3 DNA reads TGTGCCAGCAGTCGGGACAGACTTAGCAATCAGCCCCAGCATTTT.

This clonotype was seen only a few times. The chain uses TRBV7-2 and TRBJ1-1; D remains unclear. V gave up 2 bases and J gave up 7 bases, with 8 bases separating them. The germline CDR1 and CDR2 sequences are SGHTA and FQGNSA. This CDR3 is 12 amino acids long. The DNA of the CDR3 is TGTGCCAGCAGCTTACTGGAGGGTGAAGCTTTCTTT. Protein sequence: CASSLLEGEAFF.

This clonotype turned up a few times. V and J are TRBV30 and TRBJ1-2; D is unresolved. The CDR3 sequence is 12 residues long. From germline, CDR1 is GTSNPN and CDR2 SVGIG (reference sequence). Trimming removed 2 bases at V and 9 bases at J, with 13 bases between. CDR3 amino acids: CAWSRMENRYTF. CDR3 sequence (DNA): TGTGCCTGGAGTCGTATGGAGAATCGCTACACCTTC.